This T cell receptor beta chain derives from a study of T cell changes during pregnancy in multiple sclerosis. The CDR3 totals 15 residues. J gave up 1 base and V 1 base, and 3 bases lay outside the gene matches. CDR1 is KGHSH, CDR2 LQKENI, per germline. TCRdb's table, derived via immunoSEQ multiplex PCR, lists solely in-frame clones and lacks some. Here the sample spans 56,000 or so clones, approximately 90% being singletons. The clonotype was recovered from a female donor in good health, enrolled as a control in a pregnancy study. Sequences were derived from peripheral blood, sampled in the first trimester of pregnancy. The rearrangement links TRBV18 to TRBJ2-5, with 7 positions matching TRBD1. CDR3 DNA: TGTGCCAGCTCACCACAGGGGGCGATCCAAGAGACCCAGTACTTC. Encoded protein: CASSPQGAIQETQYF.